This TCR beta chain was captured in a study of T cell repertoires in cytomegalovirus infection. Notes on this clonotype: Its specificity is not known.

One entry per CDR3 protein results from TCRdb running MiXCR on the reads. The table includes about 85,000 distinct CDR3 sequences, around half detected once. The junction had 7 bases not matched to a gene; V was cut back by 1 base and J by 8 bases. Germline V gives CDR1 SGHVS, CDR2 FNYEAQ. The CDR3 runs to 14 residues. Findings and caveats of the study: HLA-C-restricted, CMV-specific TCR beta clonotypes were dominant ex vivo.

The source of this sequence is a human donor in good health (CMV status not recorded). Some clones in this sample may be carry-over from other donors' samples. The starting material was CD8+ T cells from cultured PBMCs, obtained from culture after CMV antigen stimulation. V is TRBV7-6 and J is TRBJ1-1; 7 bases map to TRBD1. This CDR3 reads CASSLGGGAVEAFF. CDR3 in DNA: TGTGCCAGCAGCTTAGGAGGGGGCGCGGTGGAAGCTTTCTTT.